These T cell receptor beta chains were read from a single sample in a study of blood T cell repertoires in COVID-19. Clones were read by immunoSEQ multiplex PCR, and TCRdb kept only the in-frame ones, dropping some. This table has some 380,000 clones, more than 70% appearing once. Sequenced input: PBMCs or T cells enriched from blood (not recorded which). All receptors come from a man aged 30-40 years who had recovered from COVID-19. Each CDR3 is given with its conserved first and last residue. D genes are given only for firm matches. Clone size, where shown, is once, few, many, or a class for clones that have expanded.

v_gene: TRBV11-2; j_gene: TRBJ1-2; abundance: -; d_gene: -; CDR3nt: TGTGCCAGCAGCTTAGATCCGGCGGACAACACTAACTATGGCTACACCTTC; CDR3aa: CASSLDPADNTNYGYTF
v_gene: TRBV4-2; j_gene: TRBJ1-2; abundance: few; d_gene: -; CDR3nt: TGTGCCAGCAGCCAAAAGTTGGGCGACGACTATGGCTACACCTTC; CDR3aa: CASSQKLGDDYGYTF
v_gene: TRBV18; j_gene: TRBJ2-7; abundance: -; d_gene: TRBD1; CDR3nt: TGTGCCAGCTCACCACCCGGGACAGGGTCATACGAGCAGTACTTC; CDR3aa: CASSPPGTGSYEQYF
v_gene: TRBV11-2; j_gene: TRBJ1-5; abundance: few; d_gene: TRBD1; CDR3nt: TGTGCCAGCAGCCGGACAGGGGGCGAATGGGGTGGCAATCAGCCCCAGCATTTT; CDR3aa: CASSRTGGEWGGNQPQHF
v_gene: TRBV6-5; j_gene: TRBJ2-3; abundance: -; d_gene: TRBD2; CDR3nt: TGTGCCAGCAGTTACCTTAGCGGGGTCACAGATACGCAGTATTTT; CDR3aa: CASSYLSGVTDTQYF
v_gene: TRBV6-5; j_gene: TRBJ1-6; abundance: -; d_gene: TRBD1; CDR3nt: TGTGCCAGCGGGACAGGGGTCTCGAGTTCACCCCTCCACTTT; CDR3aa: CASGTGVSSSPLHF
v_gene: TRBV12-5; j_gene: TRBJ2-5; abundance: -; d_gene: TRBD1; CDR3nt: TGTGCTAGTGGTTTCGAACTGCGGACAGGGTTTGGAGAGACCCAGTACTTC; CDR3aa: CASGFELRTGFGETQYF
v_gene: TRBV10-3; j_gene: TRBJ1-3; abundance: -; d_gene: -; CDR3nt: TGTGCCATCAGTGACTCGGGAAACACCATATATTTT; CDR3aa: CAISDSGNTIYF
v_gene: TRBV5-5; j_gene: TRBJ1-6; abundance: -; d_gene: -; CDR3nt: TGTGCCAGCAGCTTGGCACAGCTAAATTCACCCCTCCACTTT; CDR3aa: CASSLAQLNSPLHF
v_gene: TRBV6-2/TRBV6-3; j_gene: TRBJ1-1; abundance: -; d_gene: -; CDR3nt: TGTGCCAGCAGTTACCCCTACCCCGGAGCTTTCTTT; CDR3aa: CASSYPYPGAFF
v_gene: TRBV7-9; j_gene: TRBJ1-3; abundance: -; d_gene: -; CDR3nt: TGTGCCAGCAGCTTAGGGCCCCAGCCAGGCATATCTGGAAACACCATATATTTT; CDR3aa: CASSLGPQPGISGNTIYF
v_gene: TRBV5-1; j_gene: TRBJ2-3; abundance: -; d_gene: -; CDR3nt: TGCGCCAGCAGTCCTGACAGAGCAAGCACAGATACGCAGTATTTT; CDR3aa: CASSPDRASTDTQYF
v_gene: TRBV7-2; j_gene: TRBJ2-1; abundance: -; d_gene: TRBD1; CDR3nt: TGTGCCAGCAGCTCACTCCAGCAGGGGGTAGGTGAGCAGTTCTTC; CDR3aa: CASSSLQQGVGEQFF
v_gene: TRBV10-3; j_gene: TRBJ1-1; abundance: once; d_gene: -; CDR3nt: TGTGCCATCAGTGGGGACATCTATGAAGCTTTCTTT; CDR3aa: CAISGDIYEAFF